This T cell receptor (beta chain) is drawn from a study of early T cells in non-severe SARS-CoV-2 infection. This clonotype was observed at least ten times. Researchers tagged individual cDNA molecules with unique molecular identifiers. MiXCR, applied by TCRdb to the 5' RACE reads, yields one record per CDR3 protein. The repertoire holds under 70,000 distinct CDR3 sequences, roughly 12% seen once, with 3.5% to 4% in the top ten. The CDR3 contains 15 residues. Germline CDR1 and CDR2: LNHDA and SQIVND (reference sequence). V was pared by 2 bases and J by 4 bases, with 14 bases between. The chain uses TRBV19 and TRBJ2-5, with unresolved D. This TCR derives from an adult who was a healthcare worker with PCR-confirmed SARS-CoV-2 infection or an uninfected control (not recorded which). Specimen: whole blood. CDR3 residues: CASSINPAGGETQYF. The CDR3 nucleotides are TGTGCCAGTAGTATAAATCCGGCCGGCGGAGAGACCCAGTACTTC.